Presented here are 17 T cell receptor beta chains from one specimen sequenced in a study of blood T cells in healthy people across ages. Sample-barcoded 5' priming and a J-beta primer mix drove a second PCR of 7 to 11 cycles. Each CDR3 protein is one row after TCRdb ran MiXCR on the 5' RACE reads. Altogether some 560,000 distinct CDR3 sequences are present, 25% to 35% being singletons, with the ten largest covering under 4.5%. These data also featured in a second study, about T cells of mothers and their children.

Source material: blood. These receptors originate from a boy younger than 10 in good health.

Here the CDR3 reads CASSLMSGNTGELFF. The CDR3 nucleotides are TGTGCCAGCAGCTTAATGTCCGGGAACACCGGGGAGCTGTTTTTT. The chain has TRBV7-2 and TRBJ2-2; D gene ambiguous. This CDR3 has 15 amino acids. The V and J ends lost 2 bases and 1 base respectively, with 8 bases between them. Germline values: CDR1 SGHTA, CDR2 FQGNSA. The full variable domain, with the rest looked up from reference TRBV7-2 and TRBJ2-2, is GAGVSQSPSNKVTEKGKDVELRCDPISGHTALYWYRQSLGQGLEFLIYFQGNSAPDKSGLPSDRFSAERTGGSVSTLTIQRTQQEDSAVYLCASSLMSGNTGELFFGEGSRLTVL.

A few counts support this clonotype. The chain has TRBV7-9 and TRBJ2-1; 10 bases agree with TRBD2. With 5 bases clipped from V and 4 bases from J, the junction kept 8 bases outside the gene matches. Germline CDR1 SEHNR, CDR2 FQNEAQ (reference sequence). This CDR3 contains 16 residues. CDR3 protein: CASSPASGGLYNEQFF. The CDR3 DNA sequence: TGTGCCAGCAGCCCAGCTAGCGGGGGATTATACAATGAGCAGTTCTTC.

This clonotype was observed a few times. The chain employs TRBV24-1 and TRBJ2-1, with a weak D call TRBD1 (5 bases). Per germline, CDR1 KGHDR and CDR2 SFDVKD. V lost 3 bases to trimming and J lost 3 bases, with 8 bases between them. The length of the CDR3 is 14 residues. CDR3 loop: CATSDQDNYNEQFF. CDR3 bases: TGTGCCACCAGTGATCAGGACAACTACAATGAGCAGTTCTTC.

This clonotype was observed a few times. This chain joins TRBV27 and TRBJ2-5; no definite D call. The CDR3 is made up of 13 amino acids. Germline CDR1 reads MNHEY; CDR2 reads SMNVEV (reference sequence). V was clipped by 3 bases and J by 2 bases, with 7 bases between them. CDR3 nucleotide sequence: TGTGCCAGCAGTTTGGTCAGGCAAGAGACCCAGTACTTC. This gives the protein CASSLVRQETQYF.

The chain recombines TRBV27 with TRBJ2-5; D is perhaps TRBD1 or TRBD2 (5 bases each). The better agreement between TRBJ2-7 and the DNA end casts doubt on the J call. This CDR3 region has 15 residues. Germline V CDR1 and CDR2: MNHEY, SMNVEV (reference sequence). CDR3 protein: CASSSSLGATYEQYF. Here the CDR3 DNA reads TGTGCCAGCAGTTCCTCTCTCGGGGCCACATACGAGCAGTACTTC.

The rearrangement uses TRBV7-8 and TRBJ2-5, with D unclear. CDR1 is SGHVS, CDR2 FQNEAQ, per germline. V gave up 4 bases and J gave up 2 bases, with 14 bases separating them. The CDR3 loop spans 15 amino acids. The CDR3 DNA is TGTGCCAGCAGCTATAAGCGCTTGTATCAAGAGACCCAGTACTTC. It yields the protein CASSYKRLYQETQYF.

The rearrangement links TRBV10-3 to TRBJ1-5; TRBD1 might be the D (5 bases). V lost 10 bases and J lost 4, with 20 bases in between. CDR3 length equals 15 residues. The germline CDR1 and CDR2 sequences are ENHRY and SYGVKD. This CDR3 reads CATAKGAGRNQPQHF. CDR3 bases: TGTGCCACCGCGAAAGGGGCAGGGAGGAATCAGCCCCAGCATTTT.

This clonotype was detected a few times. V is TRBV14 and J is TRBJ2-5; either TRBD1 or TRBD2 may fit D (5 bases each). Germline loops: CDR1 SGHDN, CDR2 FVKESK. CDR3 size: 13 residues. Trimming left V 4 bases short and J 7 bases short, with 13 bases between. CDR3 nucleotides: TGTGCCAGCAGCCGGGACGGTGGTGGGACCCAGTACTTC. Translation: CASSRDGGGTQYF. Variable domain in full (rest from reference TRBV14 and TRBJ2-5): EAGVTQFPSHSVIEKGQTVTLRCDPISGHDNLYWYRRVMGKEIKFLLHFVKESKQDESGMPNNRFLAERTGGTYSTLKVQPAELEDSGVYFCASSRDGGGTQYFGPGTRLLVL.

J is TRBJ2-7 and V is TRBV12-3 or TRBV12-4; D uncertain. V gave up 1 base and J gave up 5 bases, with 9 bases separating them. This CDR3 has 13 residues. CDR3 region: CASSLGQWNEQYF. In DNA form, the CDR3 reads TGTGCCAGCAGTTTAGGGCAGTGGAACGAGCAGTACTTC.

V gene TRBV9 combines with J gene TRBJ1-2; D may be TRBD1 (5 bases). The CDR3 is 13 residues long. Germline V lookup: CDR1 SGDLS, CDR2 YYNGEE. Trimming removed 3 bases at V and 5 bases at J, with 11 bases between. As DNA, the CDR3 is TGTGCCAGCAGCGCTGGGGGAATTTATGGCTACACCTTC. Amino acids: CASSAGGIYGYTF.

This clonotype was observed a handful of times. J is TRBJ1-4 and V is TRBV20-1; 10 nucleotides match TRBD1. J lost 0 bases, V lost 6 bases, and 10 bases had no gene match. The CDR3 spans 17 residues. Germline V gene sequence: CDR1 DFQATT, CDR2 SNEGSKA (reference sequence). The CDR3 protein is CSAKSWDRGATNEKLFF. In DNA, the CDR3 is TGCAGTGCCAAGAGTTGGGACAGGGGTGCAACTAATGAAAAACTGTTTTTT.

V is TRBV9 and J is TRBJ2-7; 7 bases are shared with TRBD2. The assigned J gene may be wrong: the sequence end matches TRBJ2-1 better. The CDR3 length is 15 residues. CDR1 is SGDLS and CDR2 is YYNGEE in the germline V gene. CDR3 sequence: CASSVSGLGYNEQFF. The CDR3 bases are TGTGCCAGCAGCGTCTCAGGACTAGGATACAATGAGCAGTTCTTC.

The chain couples TRBV6-1 to TRBJ1-5; D is unresolved. CDR3 length equals 17 residues. Germline lookup yields CDR1 MNHNS and CDR2 SASEGT. Trimming shortened V by 1 base and J by 5 bases, and 18 bases separated the two germline ends. CDR3: CASSEVPDKGLHQPQHF. The DNA of the CDR3 is TGTGCCAGCAGTGAAGTCCCGGATAAGGGCCTTCATCAGCCCCAGCATTTT.

This clonotype was observed a handful of times. This rearrangement joins TRBV7-9 to TRBJ2-5; 8 bases line up with TRBD2. Germline V gene lookup returns CDR1 SEHNR and CDR2 FQNEAQ (reference sequence). The CDR3 has 15 amino acids. CDR3 DNA sequence: TGTGGTCTAGCGGGCGTGAGGGGCATTCAAGAGACCCAGTACTTC. It yields the protein CGLAGVRGIQETQYF.

This clonotype was detected a few times. V usage is TRBV3-1 and J usage is TRBJ2-5; no clear D. This CDR3 region has 11 residues. Between the trimmed V and J ends, which lost 4 bases and 7 bases, there was a span of 7 bases. Germline assignment: CDR1 LGHDT and CDR2 YNNKEL (reference sequence). DNA of the CDR3: TGTGCCAGCAGCCTCGCGGCGACCCAGTACTTC. Translated: CASSLAATQYF.

This chain links TRBV12-3 or TRBV12-4 with TRBJ2-7; the match to TRBD2 covers 11 bases. Trimming removed 2 bases from V and 2 bases from J; junction bases left unmatched: 11. The CDR3 has 18 amino acids. The CDR3 nucleotides read TGTGCCAGCAGTTTATTCCCCACGACTAGCGGGACGACCTACGAGCAGTACTTC. Protein sequence: CASSLFPTTSGTTYEQYF.

The sample holds many counts of this clonotype. The chain couples TRBV19 to TRBJ1-5, with D perhaps matching TRBD1 (5 bases). The V end was cut by 6 bases, the J end by 0 bases, with 15 bases between. Germline V lookup: CDR1 LNHDA, CDR2 SQIVND (reference sequence). CDR3 length: 16 residues. For the CDR3, the DNA is TGTGCCAGTAGATTCGACAGAGGGATTAGCAATCAGCCCCAGCATTTT. This codes for CASRFDRGISNQPQHF.